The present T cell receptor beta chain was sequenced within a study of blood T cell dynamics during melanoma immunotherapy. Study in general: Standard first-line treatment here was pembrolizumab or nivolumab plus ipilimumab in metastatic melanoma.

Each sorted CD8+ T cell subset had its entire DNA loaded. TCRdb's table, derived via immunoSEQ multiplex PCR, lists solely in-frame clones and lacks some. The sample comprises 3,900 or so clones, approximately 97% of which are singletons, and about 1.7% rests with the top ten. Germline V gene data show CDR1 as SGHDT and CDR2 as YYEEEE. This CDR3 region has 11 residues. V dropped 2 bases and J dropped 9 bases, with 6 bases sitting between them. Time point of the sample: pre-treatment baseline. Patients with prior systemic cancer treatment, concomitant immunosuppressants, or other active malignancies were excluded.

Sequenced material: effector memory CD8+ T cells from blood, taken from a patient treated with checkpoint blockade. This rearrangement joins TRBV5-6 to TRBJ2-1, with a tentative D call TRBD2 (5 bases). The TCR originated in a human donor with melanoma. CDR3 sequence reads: CASSFGVEQFF. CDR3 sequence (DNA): TGTGCCAGCAGCTTCGGGGTTGAGCAGTTCTTC.